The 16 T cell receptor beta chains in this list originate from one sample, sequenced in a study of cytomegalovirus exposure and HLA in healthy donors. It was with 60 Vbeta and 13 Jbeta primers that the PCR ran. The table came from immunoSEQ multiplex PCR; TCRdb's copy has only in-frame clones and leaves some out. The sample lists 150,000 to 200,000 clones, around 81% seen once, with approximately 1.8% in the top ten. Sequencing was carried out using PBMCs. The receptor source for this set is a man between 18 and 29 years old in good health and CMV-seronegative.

The CDR3 spells CASSQEYEQYF. DNA for the CDR3: TGCGCCAGCAGCCAAGAGTACGAGCAGTACTTC. The chain is built from TRBV4-1 and TRBJ2-5; D gene ambiguous. The DNA matches TRBJ2-7 better at its end, which makes the J call doubtful. The CDR3 has 11 amino acids. Germline V gene lookup returns CDR1 MGHRA and CDR2 YSYEKL.

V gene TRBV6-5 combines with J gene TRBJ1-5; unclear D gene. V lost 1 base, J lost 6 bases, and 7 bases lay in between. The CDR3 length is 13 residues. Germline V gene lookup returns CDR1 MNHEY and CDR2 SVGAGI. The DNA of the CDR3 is TGTGCCAGCAGTTACTATCGGGGTCAGCCCCAGCATTTT. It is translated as CASSYYRGQPQHF.

The CDR3 loop reads CATYSFAYEQYF. In DNA, the CDR3 is TGTGCCACCTACAGTTTTGCGTACGAGCAGTACTTC. This chain uses TRBV27 with TRBJ2-7; no firm D call. Germline CDR1 reads MNHEY; CDR2 reads SMNVEV (reference sequence). The V and J ends lost 10 bases and 4 bases respectively, with 14 bases between them. This CDR3 contains 12 residues.

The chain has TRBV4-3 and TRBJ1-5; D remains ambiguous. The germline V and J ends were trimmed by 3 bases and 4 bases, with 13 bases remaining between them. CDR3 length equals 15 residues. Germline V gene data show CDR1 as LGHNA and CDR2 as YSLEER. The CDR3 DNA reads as TGCGCCAGCAGCCACTCATTCGACGGGAATCAGCCCCAGCATTTT. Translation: CASSHSFDGNQPQHF.

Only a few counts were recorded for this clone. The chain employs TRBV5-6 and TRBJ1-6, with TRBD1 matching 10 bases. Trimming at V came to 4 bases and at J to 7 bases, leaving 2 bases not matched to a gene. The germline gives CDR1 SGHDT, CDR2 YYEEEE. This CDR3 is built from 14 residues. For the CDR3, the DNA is TGTGCCAGCAGCCCGGGACAGGGGAATTCACCCCTCCACTTT. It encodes CASSPGQGNSPLHF.

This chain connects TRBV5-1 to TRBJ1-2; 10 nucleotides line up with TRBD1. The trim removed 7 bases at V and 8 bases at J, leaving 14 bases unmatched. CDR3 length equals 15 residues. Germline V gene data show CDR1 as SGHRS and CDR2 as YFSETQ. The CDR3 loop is CASSSAGDRGSGYTF. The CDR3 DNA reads TGCGCCAGCTCTTCGGCGGGGGACAGGGGATCGGGCTACACCTTC.

CDR3 DNA: TGTGCGATGGCAGGGCGGTCGCGGGGCCCCTACAATGAGCAGTTCTTC. Translation: CAMAGRSRGPYNEQFF. V gene TRBV5-4 combines with J gene TRBJ2-1; D might be TRBD2 (6 bases). The germline V gene encodes CDR1 SGHNT and CDR2 YYREEE (reference sequence). The CDR3 length is 16 residues.

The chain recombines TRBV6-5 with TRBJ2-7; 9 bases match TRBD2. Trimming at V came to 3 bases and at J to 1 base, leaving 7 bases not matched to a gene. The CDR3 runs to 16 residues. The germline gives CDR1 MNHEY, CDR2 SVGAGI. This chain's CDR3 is CASSYRWTSVSYEQYF. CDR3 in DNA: TGTGCCAGCAGTTATAGGTGGACTAGCGTGTCCTACGAGCAGTACTTC.

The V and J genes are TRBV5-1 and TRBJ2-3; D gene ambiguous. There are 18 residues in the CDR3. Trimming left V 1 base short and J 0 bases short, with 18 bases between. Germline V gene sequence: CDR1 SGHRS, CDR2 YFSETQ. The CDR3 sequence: CASSLPGRPLYSTDTQYF. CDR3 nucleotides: TGCGCCAGCAGCTTGCCAGGCCGTCCGCTGTATAGCACAGATACGCAGTATTTT.

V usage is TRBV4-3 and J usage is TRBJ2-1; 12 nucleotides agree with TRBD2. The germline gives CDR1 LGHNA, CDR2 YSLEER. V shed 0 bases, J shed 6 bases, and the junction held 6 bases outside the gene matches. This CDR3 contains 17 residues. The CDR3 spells CASSQDGLAGGRNEQFF. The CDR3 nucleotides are TGCGCCAGCAGCCAAGATGGCCTAGCGGGAGGGCGCAATGAGCAGTTCTTC.

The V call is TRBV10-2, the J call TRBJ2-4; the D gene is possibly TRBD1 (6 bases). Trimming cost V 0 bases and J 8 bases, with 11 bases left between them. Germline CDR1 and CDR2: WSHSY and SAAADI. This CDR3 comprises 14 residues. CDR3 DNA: TGCGCCAGCAGTGAGTCTTGGGGGCCCTACATTCAGTACTTC. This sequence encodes CASSESWGPYIQYF.

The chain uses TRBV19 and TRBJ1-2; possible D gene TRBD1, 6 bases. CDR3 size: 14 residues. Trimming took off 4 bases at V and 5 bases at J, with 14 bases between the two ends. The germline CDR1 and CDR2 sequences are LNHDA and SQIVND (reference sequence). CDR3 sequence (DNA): TGTGCCAGTAGTAGTCTTACAGGGAAATATGGCTACACCTTC. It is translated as CASSSLTGKYGYTF.

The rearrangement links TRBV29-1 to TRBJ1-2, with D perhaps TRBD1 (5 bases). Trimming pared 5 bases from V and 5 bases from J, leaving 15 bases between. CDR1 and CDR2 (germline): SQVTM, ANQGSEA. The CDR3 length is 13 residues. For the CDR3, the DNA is TGCAGCGTTCGCCAGGGAGGTTGGTATGGCTACACCTTC. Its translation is CSVRQGGWYGYTF.

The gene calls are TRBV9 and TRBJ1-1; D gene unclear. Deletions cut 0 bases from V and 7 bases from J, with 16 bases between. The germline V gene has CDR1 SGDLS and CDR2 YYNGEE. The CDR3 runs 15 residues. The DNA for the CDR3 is TGTGCCAGCAGCGTAGGTCAGGAAAGAACTAGTGAAGCTTTCTTT. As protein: CASSVGQERTSEAFF.

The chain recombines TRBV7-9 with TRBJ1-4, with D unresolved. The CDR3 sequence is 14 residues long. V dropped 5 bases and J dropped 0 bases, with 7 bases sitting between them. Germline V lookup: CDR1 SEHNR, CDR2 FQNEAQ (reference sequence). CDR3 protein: CASSPRTTNEKLFF. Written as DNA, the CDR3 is TGTGCCAGCAGCCCCAGAACAACTAATGAAAAACTGTTTTTT.

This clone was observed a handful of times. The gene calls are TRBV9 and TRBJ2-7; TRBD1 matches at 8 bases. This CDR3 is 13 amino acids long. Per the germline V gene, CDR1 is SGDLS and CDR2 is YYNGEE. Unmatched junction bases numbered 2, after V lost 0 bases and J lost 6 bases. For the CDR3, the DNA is TGTGCCAGCAGCGTAGGACAGGGGACCGAGCAGTACTTC. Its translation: CASSVGQGTEQYF.